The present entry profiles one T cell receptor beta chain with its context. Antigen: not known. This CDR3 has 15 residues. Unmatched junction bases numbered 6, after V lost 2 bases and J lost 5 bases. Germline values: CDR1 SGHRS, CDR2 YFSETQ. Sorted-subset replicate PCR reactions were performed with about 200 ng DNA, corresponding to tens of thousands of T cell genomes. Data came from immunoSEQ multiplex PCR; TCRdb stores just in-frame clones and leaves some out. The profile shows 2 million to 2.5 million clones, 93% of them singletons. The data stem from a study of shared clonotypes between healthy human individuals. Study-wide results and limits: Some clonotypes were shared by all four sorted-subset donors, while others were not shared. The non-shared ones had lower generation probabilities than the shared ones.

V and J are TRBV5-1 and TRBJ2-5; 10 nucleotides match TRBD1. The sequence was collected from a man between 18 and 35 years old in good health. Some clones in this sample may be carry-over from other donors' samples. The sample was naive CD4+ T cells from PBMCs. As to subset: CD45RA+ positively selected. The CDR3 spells CASSFMTGGEETQYF. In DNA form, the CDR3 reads TGCGCCAGCAGCTTTATGACAGGGGGCGAGGAGACCCAGTACTTC.